What follows is one TCR beta chain and its context. In the original processing: Scientists estimated how many nucleated cells there were by amplifying reference gene primers. Assay: immunoSEQ multiplex PCR; the TCRdb copy retains only in-frame clones and omits some. That table is the source of V, J and clone size, and D and trimming were worked out from the DNA. The sample has about 86,000 clones, 65% to 85% seen once. This entry is derived from a study of blood T cell repertoires in COVID-19. Study background: Acute and convalescent COVID-19 specimens originated in the United States, Italy and Spain. The analysed material was cDNA or gDNA that came from T cells, B-cell-depleted T cells, or PBMCs.

V was pared by 5 bases and J by 9 bases, with 14 bases between. The CDR3 is made up of 14 amino acids. CDR1 and CDR2 (germline): MNHEY, SVGAGI. The chain combines TRBV6-5 with TRBJ1-6; D ambiguous. The receptor's source is an older man with acute or convalescent COVID-19. The specimen was peripheral blood. CDR3 nucleotide sequence: TGTGCCAGCAGTAGCGTGGGGAGCTTTTCACCCCTCCACTTT. Its protein is CASSSVGSFSPLHF.